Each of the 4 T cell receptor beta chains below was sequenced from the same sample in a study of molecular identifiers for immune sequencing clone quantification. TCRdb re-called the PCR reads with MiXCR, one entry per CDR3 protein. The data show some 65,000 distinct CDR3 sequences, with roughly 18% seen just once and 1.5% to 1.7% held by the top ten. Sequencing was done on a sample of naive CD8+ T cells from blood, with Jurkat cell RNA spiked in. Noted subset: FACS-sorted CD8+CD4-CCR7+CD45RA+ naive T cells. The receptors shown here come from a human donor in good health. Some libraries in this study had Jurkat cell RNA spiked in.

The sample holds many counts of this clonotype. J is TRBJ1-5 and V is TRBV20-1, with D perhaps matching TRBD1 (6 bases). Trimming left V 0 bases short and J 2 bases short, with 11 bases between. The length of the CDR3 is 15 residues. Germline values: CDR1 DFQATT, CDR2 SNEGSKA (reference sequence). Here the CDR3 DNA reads TGCAGTGCTAGAGATCAGGGGCTCGGCAATCAGCCCCAGCATTTT. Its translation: CSARDQGLGNQPQHF.

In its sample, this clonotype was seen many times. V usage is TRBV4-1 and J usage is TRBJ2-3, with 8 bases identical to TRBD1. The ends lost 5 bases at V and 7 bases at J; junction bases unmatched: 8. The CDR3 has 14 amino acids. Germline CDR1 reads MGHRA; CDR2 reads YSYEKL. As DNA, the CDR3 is TGCGCCAGCAGCGTCCCAGGGGGCAGAAATACGCAGTATTTT. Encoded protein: CASSVPGGRNTQYF.

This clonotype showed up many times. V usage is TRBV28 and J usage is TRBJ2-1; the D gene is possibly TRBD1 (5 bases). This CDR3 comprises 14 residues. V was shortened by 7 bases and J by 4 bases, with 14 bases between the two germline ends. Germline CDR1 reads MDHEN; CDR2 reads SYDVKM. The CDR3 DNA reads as TGTGCCAGCAACCCCGACAGACCTTACAATGAGCAGTTCTTC. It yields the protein CASNPDRPYNEQFF.

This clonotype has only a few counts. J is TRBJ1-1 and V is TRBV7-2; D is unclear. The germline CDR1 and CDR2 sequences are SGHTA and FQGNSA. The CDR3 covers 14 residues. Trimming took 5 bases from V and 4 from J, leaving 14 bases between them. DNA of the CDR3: TGTGCCAGCAGCCCGACTTCGGGCCCCACTGAAGCTTTCTTT. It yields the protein CASSPTSGPTEAFF.